The text below deals with one TCR beta chain. The antigen is not known. Germline CDR1 and CDR2: ENHRY and SYGVKD. The CDR3 has 16 amino acids. The sample is drawn from a study of CXCR3-negative and CXCR3-positive naive CD8 T cells. Study-level results: Naive cells with CXCR3 showed TRB CDR3s that were more hydrophobic than those in CXCR3-negative naive cells. Naive CXCR3-positive and CXCR3-negative cells shared similar TRBV-TRBJ usage, unlike memory cells.

The TRB cDNA libraries were prepared by 5' RACE with UMI labels. TCRdb reprocessed the 5' RACE reads and stores each CDR3 protein as one record, lacking DNA. The sample holds tens of thousands of distinct CDR3 sequences. The chain uses TRBV10-3 and TRBJ2-3; as DNA is missing, the TRBD1 call by TCRdb cannot be tested. The clonotype comes from a human donor in good health. Some clones in this sample may be carry-over from other donors' samples. The sequencing input was naive CXCR3+ CD8+ T cells from blood. Sample subset: CD45RO-CCR7+CD27+CD95- naive CD8+ T cells expressing CXCR3 (TNR3+). The CDR3 sequence is CAISDSGGADTDTQYF.